The entry below gives a single T cell receptor beta chain sequence along with its context. Its antigen remains unknown. This entry belongs to a study of shared clonotypes between healthy human individuals. Study-level points and caveats: Sampling was confined to blood; repertoires within tissues likely differ.

Original methodology: Quality scores were absent from the junction-only immunoSEQ sequences, so filtering differed. Profiled with immunoSEQ multiplex PCR; TCRdb holds only in-frame clones, not every one. D and trimming were read from the DNA, whereas the V and J calls and clone size are those reported in that table. This table holds some 1,400,000 clones, about 96% found once. The donor cohort consisted entirely of Caucasian adults residing in Nashville, Tennessee. Losses at the gene ends were 3 bases for V and 2 bases for J; bases not matched to a gene: 9. Germline V gene sequence: CDR1 SGHRS, CDR2 YFSETQ. CDR3 length: 17 residues.

Material for sequencing was naive CD4+ T cells sorted from blood. Subset given: CD45RA+ positively selected. The genes are TRBV5-1 and TRBJ2-1, with TRBD2 identical over 9 bases. This TCR was recovered from a man aged 30-40 years in good health. The CDR3 region has the DNA TGCGCCAGCAGCTCGCGGGAGGGCCGGAGGACCTACAATGAGCAGTTCTTC. This codes for CASSSREGRRTYNEQFF.